This passage covers 10 T cell receptor beta chains from one sample sequenced in a study of T-cell memory formation after mild COVID-19. One entry per CDR3 protein, called by TCRdb with MiXCR from the 5' RACE reads. The table records approximately 250,000 distinct CDR3 sequences, about a sixth of them present only once. The specimen was PBMCs or a T cell subset sorted from them (not recorded which). The receptors were sampled from a man aged 18-30 years who had mild COVID-19 (a few samples of this study predate the infection). Cell type and time point are not known.

The chain is built from TRBV5-1 and TRBJ2-3; D not certain. Germline V gene sequence: CDR1 SGHRS, CDR2 YFSETQ. Trimming removed 7 bases from V and 6 bases from J, with 18 bases in between. The CDR3 loop spans 14 amino acids. The CDR3 is CASCLLSPRDTQYF. As DNA, the CDR3 is TGCGCCAGCTGCCTACTTAGCCCGAGGGATACGCAGTATTTT.

This clonotype was counted many times. This rearrangement joins TRBV6-6 to TRBJ1-5; 8 bases match TRBD1. The CDR3 covers 14 residues. Germline lookup yields CDR1 MNHNY and CDR2 SVGAGI (reference sequence). V lost 3 bases to trimming and J lost 6 bases; unmatched junction nucleotides: 4. Here the CDR3 DNA reads TGTGCCAGCAGTTATACGGACAGGGCTCAGCCCCAGCATTTT. This codes for CASSYTDRAQPQHF.

This clonotype was seen many times. This rearrangement joins TRBV25-1 to TRBJ2-3; the match to TRBD2 covers 11 bases. Germline lookup yields CDR1 MGHDK and CDR2 SYGVNS. The CDR3 loop spans 17 amino acids. V dropped 3 bases and J dropped 6; count of bases not matched to a gene: 11. The CDR3 DNA reads TGTGCCAGCAGTGAGGAGGGGACTAGCGGAGGTGGGGATACGCAGTATTTT. Its translation: CASSEEGTSGGGDTQYF.

Many counts were recorded for this clonotype. J is TRBJ2-3 and V is TRBV7-2, with 9 positions matching TRBD2. Trimming removed 5 bases from V and 5 bases from J; junction bases left unmatched: 11. CDR1 and CDR2 (germline): SGHTA, FQGNSA. The CDR3 runs to 16 residues. CDR3 sequence (DNA): TGTGCCAGCAGCCCAGGGTGGCGGGGGGGAGGAGATACGCAGTATTTT. As protein: CASSPGWRGGGDTQYF.

This clonotype was counted only a few times. The chain links TRBV11-2 to TRBJ2-7; 8 bases are shared with TRBD2. J lost 6 bases, V lost 4 bases, and 14 bases had no gene match. CDR1 is SGHAT, CDR2 FQNNGV, per germline. The CDR3 extends over 16 amino acids. The DNA for the CDR3 is TGTGCCAGCAGCTGGGGACCGGGGGGGAACCGCCCCGAGCAGTACGTC. It specifies CASSWGPGGNRPEQYV.

This clonotype was observed many times. V usage is TRBV5-4 and J usage is TRBJ2-2, with D possibly being TRBD1 or TRBD2 (5 bases each). The CDR3 is 13 amino acids. In germline, CDR1 is SGHNT, CDR2 YYREEE (reference sequence). V gave up 4 bases and J gave up 7 bases, with 11 bases separating them. Written as DNA, the CDR3 is TGTGCCAGCAGCCGGGACCGAGGCGGGGAGCTGTTTTTT. Translating gives CASSRDRGGELFF.

In its sample, this clonotype was seen a few times. The genes are TRBV20-1 and TRBJ1-6, with a possible D match to TRBD1 (5 bases). Germline V CDR1 and CDR2: DFQATT, SNEGSKA (reference sequence). This CDR3 spans 15 amino acids. The V gene lost 3 bases and the J gene lost 5 bases, with 14 bases spanning the gap. CDR3: CSASYPSRDNSPLHF. CDR3 DNA sequence: TGCAGTGCTAGCTACCCCAGCAGGGATAATTCACCCCTCCACTTT.

This clonotype showed up just a few times. The V call is TRBV5-1, the J call TRBJ2-1, with D perhaps TRBD2 (5 bases). The CDR3 has 17 amino acids. The germline V gene has CDR1 SGHRS and CDR2 YFSETQ. Trimming removed 0 bases from V and 3 bases from J, with 16 bases in between. The CDR3 sequence: CASSLEAAAGFYNEQFF. The CDR3, as DNA: TGCGCCAGCAGCTTGGAGGCAGCCGCGGGTTTCTACAATGAGCAGTTCTTC. Based on the CDR3 plus reference TRBV5-1 and TRBJ2-1, the full variable domain is KAGVTQTPRYLIKTRGQQVTLSCSPISGHRSVSWYQQTPGQGLQFLFEYFSETQRNKGNFPGRFSGRQFSNSRSEMNVSTLELGDSALYLCASSLEAAAGFYNEQFFGPGTRLTVL.

By its share, this clonotype is medium-sized (0.01 to 0.1%). The chain employs TRBV3-1 and TRBJ2-3, with 7 nucleotides matching TRBD2. Germline V gives CDR1 LGHDT, CDR2 YNNKEL (reference sequence). V dropped 5 bases and J dropped 2; count of bases not matched to a gene: 16. This CDR3 contains 18 residues. DNA for the CDR3: TGTGCCAGCAGCGGGTTTGGTGGGGAGGGATCACCCACAGATACGCAGTATTTT. Residues: CASSGFGGEGSPTDTQYF.

This CDR3 reads CASSEDRAGETQYF. CDR3 bases: TGTGCCAGCAGCGAGGACAGGGCCGGAGAGACCCAGTACTTC. The chain combines TRBV5-6 with TRBJ2-5, with 8 bases identical to TRBD1. The CDR3 is made up of 14 amino acids. V lost 4 bases, J lost 4 bases, and 6 bases stayed unmatched. Germline V lookup: CDR1 SGHDT, CDR2 YYEEEE.